This T cell receptor (beta chain) was sequenced in a study of tissue T cells after allogeneic stem cell transplantation. Assay: immunoSEQ multiplex PCR; the TCRdb copy retains only in-frame clones and omits some. The sample includes 25,000 to 35,000 clones, 85% of them seen just once. Looked up from germline, CDR1 is SQVTM and CDR2 is ANQGSEA. The CDR3 runs 15 residues. Trimming removed 5 bases from V and 8 bases from J; junction bases left unmatched: 8. The sample holds one count of this clone. V usage is TRBV29-1 and J usage is TRBJ2-1, with 14 bases identical to TRBD2. This TCR was recovered from a woman between 18 and 55 years old who later had graft-versus-host disease after an allogeneic stem cell transplant. The sequences come from blood, collected before transplantation. In nucleotides, the CDR3 is TGCAGCGTTAAAGGGACTAGCGGGAGTGTCGATGAGCAGTTCTTC. Protein: CSVKGTSGSVDEQFF.